These 23 T cell receptor beta chains share one sample of origin, sequenced in a study of shared clonotypes between healthy human individuals. Sequencing was performed with immunoSEQ multiplex PCR; in TCRdb, only in-frame clones are kept and a portion is missing. The sample holds about 2.5 million clones; 92% are singletons and the top ten take around 0.35%. The sequenced sample consisted of naive CD4+ T cells from PBMCs. Subset: CD45RA+ positively selected. These receptors originate from a man younger than 35 in good health. Some clones in this sample may be carry-over from other donors' samples.

The J gene is TRBJ2-3, the V gene TRBV10-2; 9 positions agree with TRBD2. The J segment lost 6 bases and the V segment lost 6 bases, leaving 16 bases of the junction unmatched. There are 17 residues in the CDR3. Germline lookup yields CDR1 WSHSY and CDR2 SAAADI. This chain's CDR3 is CASREHLLAGGGDTQYF. The CDR3 DNA sequence: TGCGCCAGCAGGGAACACTTACTAGCGGGTGGAGGGGATACGCAGTATTTT.

The J gene is TRBJ1-2, the V gene TRBV7-3; 7 nucleotides match TRBD1. The CDR3 spans 15 residues. V lost 2 bases to trimming and J lost 4 bases; unmatched junction nucleotides: 7. Germline V gives CDR1 SGHTA, CDR2 FQGTGA. The CDR3 loop reads CASSLQGGASYGYTF. CDR3 DNA: TGTGCCAGCAGCTTACAAGGGGGCGCGAGCTATGGCTACACCTTC.

The chain uses TRBV6-1 and TRBJ2-7; 8 nucleotides line up with TRBD2. The germline V gene encodes CDR1 MNHNS and CDR2 SASEGT. With 5 bases clipped from V and 0 bases from J, the junction kept 3 bases outside the gene matches. This CDR3 is 14 amino acids long. CDR3 residues: CASSRAGASYEQYF. In DNA form, the CDR3 reads TGTGCCAGCAGTCGAGCGGGGGCCTCCTACGAGCAGTACTTC.

CDR3 loop: CASSESPRRTGDRDTQYF. DNA for the CDR3: TGTGCCAGCAGTGAATCCCCTCGGCGGACAGGGGATCGAGATACGCAGTATTTT. V is TRBV2 and J is TRBJ2-3; 9 bases fit TRBD1. Germline V gene sequence: CDR1 SNHLY, CDR2 FYNNEI. This CDR3 contains 18 residues. Germline trimming cut 2 bases from V and 5 bases from J; bases unmatched to any gene: 14.

The CDR3 loop reads CASTRGLAVLYNEQFF. CDR3 nucleotides: TGTGCCAGCACACGTGGGCTAGCGGTTCTCTACAATGAGCAGTTCTTC. V and J are TRBV28 and TRBJ2-1, with 7 bases lining up with TRBD2. This CDR3 comprises 16 residues. The germline V gene has CDR1 MDHEN and CDR2 SYDVKM. V lost 7 bases to trimming and J lost 3 bases; unmatched junction nucleotides: 12.

This chain links TRBV5-4 with TRBJ2-5; D remains ambiguous. Between the trimmed V and J ends, which lost 0 bases and 1 base, there was a span of 10 bases. The CDR3 contains 15 residues. The germline V gene has CDR1 SGHNT and CDR2 YYREEE (reference sequence). CDR3 region: CASSLELAVQETQYF. The CDR3, as DNA: TGTGCCAGCAGCTTGGAGTTGGCGGTCCAAGAGACCCAGTACTTC.

V is TRBV19 and J is TRBJ1-1; possibly TRBD1 for D (5 bases). Trimming removed 5 bases from V and 4 bases from J, with 17 bases in between. The CDR3 totals 15 residues. CDR1 and CDR2 (germline): LNHDA, SQIVND (reference sequence). The CDR3: CASSAQRARGTEAFF. In DNA form, the CDR3 reads TGTGCCAGTAGTGCCCAAAGGGCGAGGGGCACTGAAGCTTTCTTT.

This rearrangement joins TRBV4-2 to TRBJ2-7, with 7 bases fitting TRBD1. The CDR3 has 17 residues. The V gene's germline CDR1 is LGHNA and CDR2 YNFKEQ. The V and J ends lost 5 bases and 0 bases, in that order; junction bases with no gene match: 13. In nucleotides, the CDR3 is TGTGCCAGCAGCGACCGGGACAGTGCCTTTCTCTCCTACGAGCAGTACTTC. Protein: CASSDRDSAFLSYEQYF.

This sequence joins TRBV7-8 and TRBJ1-1; no definite D call. This CDR3 region has 14 residues. V was pared by 1 base and J by 6 bases, with 12 bases between. From germline, CDR1 is SGHVS and CDR2 FQNEAQ. CDR3 coding DNA: TGTGCCAGCAGCTTAGGAGGGCGCCGGGCTGAAGCTTTCTTT. Amino acids: CASSLGGRRAEAFF.

This clone was recorded only once. This chain connects TRBV10-2 to TRBJ1-2; 7 nucleotides align to TRBD1. The CDR3 spans 13 residues. The trim removed 5 bases at V and 8 bases at J, leaving 8 bases unmatched. CDR1 is WSHSY, CDR2 SAAADI, per germline. The CDR3 bases are TGCGCCAGCAGTTCCGAGGGGGCGAGGGGCTACACCTTC. This sequence encodes CASSSEGARGYTF.

This chain links TRBV27 with TRBJ1-2; 7 bases map to TRBD1. The CDR3 contains 15 residues. The germline V gene has CDR1 MNHEY and CDR2 SMNVEV (reference sequence). V shed 1 base, J shed 6 bases, and the junction held 8 bases outside the gene matches. Written as DNA, the CDR3 is TGTGCCAGCAGTTTATACTCCGGGACAGCCAATGGCTACACCTTC. Protein sequence: CASSLYSGTANGYTF.

This clone was counted a single time. The chain is built from TRBV2 and TRBJ2-7, with 13 bases identical to TRBD2. CDR1 is SNHLY, CDR2 FYNNEI, per germline. The CDR3 loop spans 16 amino acids. J gave up 3 bases and V 5 bases, and 7 bases lay outside the gene matches. CDR3 coding DNA: TGTGCCAGCAGTTACCGACTAGCGGGAGGTCTCTACGAGCAGTACTTC. Its translation: CASSYRLAGGLYEQYF.

The V call is TRBV7-3, the J call TRBJ2-3; D is perhaps TRBD1 (6 bases). Germline-derived CDR1 and CDR2 are SGHTA and FQGTGA. Trimming removed 0 bases from V and 0 bases from J, with 16 bases in between. CDR3 size: 18 residues. CDR3 nucleotides: TGTGCCAGCAGCTTAACCGCTTCGGGACACCAAAGCACAGATACGCAGTATTTT. It is translated as CASSLTASGHQSTDTQYF.

This chain uses TRBV5-1 with TRBJ2-3, with D perhaps TRBD2 (5 bases). The CDR3 is 18 residues long. With 0 bases removed from V and 0 bases from J, the gap between germline ends came to 17 bases. Germline lookup yields CDR1 SGHRS and CDR2 YFSETQ. The chain's CDR3 is CASSLGLNPSPSTDTQYF. The CDR3 nucleotides are TGCGCCAGCAGCTTGGGACTAAATCCCTCCCCTAGCACAGATACGCAGTATTTT.

The V call is TRBV18, the J call TRBJ1-2, with D tentatively TRBD1 (6 bases). The CDR3 is made up of 15 amino acids. The germline gives CDR1 KGHSH, CDR2 LQKENI. V lost 3 bases and J lost 6, with 17 bases in between. CDR3 loop: CASSPLSGTPNGYTF. CDR3 in DNA: TGTGCCAGCTCACCTCTTTCCGGGACACCGAATGGCTACACCTTC.

V usage is TRBV5-5 and J usage is TRBJ1-2, with TRBD1 matching 8 bases. CDR1 is SGHKS and CDR2 is YYEKEE in the germline V gene (reference sequence). The V segment lost 3 bases and the J segment 8 bases; nucleotides outside the gene matches: 9. There are 14 residues in the CDR3. CDR3 bases: TGTGCCAGCAGCTCGGTCGGACAGGGCGGCGGCTACACCTTC. It codes for CASSSVGQGGGYTF.

About this clone: The same CDR3 arises from other DNA sequences in this sample as well. The chain links TRBV5-1 to TRBJ2-7; 13 nucleotides line up with TRBD2. The V segment lost 0 bases and the J segment 3 bases; nucleotides outside the gene matches: 3. Germline V lookup: CDR1 SGHRS, CDR2 YFSETQ. The CDR3 is 16 residues long. The CDR3 nucleotides read TGCGCCAGCAGCTTGGGACTAGCGGGAGGACACTACGAGCAGTACTTC. It is translated as CASSLGLAGGHYEQYF. Together with reference TRBV5-1 and TRBJ2-7, the CDR3 gives the full variable domain: KAGVTQTPRYLIKTRGQQVTLSCSPISGHRSVSWYQQTPGQGLQFLFEYFSETQRNKGNFPGRFSGRQFSNSRSEMNVSTLELGDSALYLCASSLGLAGGHYEQYFGPGTRLTVT.

V is TRBV11-3 and J is TRBJ2-1; possible D gene TRBD2, 6 bases. Deletions cut 4 bases from V and 9 bases from J, with 16 bases between. The germline V gene has CDR1 SGHNT and CDR2 YENEEA. This CDR3 region has 14 residues. CDR3 in amino acids: CASSWSGDHSEQFF. The CDR3, as DNA: TGTGCCAGCAGCTGGTCGGGAGACCATAGTGAGCAGTTCTTC. The variable domain in full, with the rest retrieved from reference TRBV11-3 and TRBJ2-1, is EAGVVQSPRYKIIEKKQPVAFWCNPISGHNTLYWYLQNLGQGPELLIRYENEEAVDDSQLPKDRFSAERLKGVDSTLKIQPAELGDSAVYLCASSWSGDHSEQFFGPGTRLTVL.

The J gene is TRBJ1-1, the V gene TRBV7-2, with 7 nucleotides matching TRBD1. Losses at the gene ends were 1 base for V and 11 bases for J; bases not matched to a gene: 13. CDR3 length: 15 residues. Germline values: CDR1 SGHTA, CDR2 FQGNSA. This CDR3 reads CASSLVGVKGAGAFF. Written as DNA, the CDR3 is TGTGCCAGCAGCTTAGTCGGGGTAAAGGGGGCGGGGGCTTTCTTT.

The chain recombines TRBV4-3 with TRBJ1-5; no clear D. Per germline, CDR1 LGHNA and CDR2 YSLEER. CDR3 size: 13 residues. Trimming stripped 0 bases from V and 7 bases from J, with 7 bases between. The CDR3 loop reads CASSQEERQPQHF. In DNA, the CDR3 is TGCGCCAGCAGCCAAGAAGAAAGGCAGCCCCAGCATTTT.

This clone was seen a handful of times. Other DNA sequences from this sample encode an identical CDR3 as well. This chain joins TRBV7-3 and TRBJ2-7; D gene ambiguous. This CDR3 spans 13 amino acids. V lost 2 bases and J lost 3, with 8 bases in between. Germline loops: CDR1 SGHTA, CDR2 FQGTGA. The DNA for the CDR3 is TGTGCCAGCAGCTTAGGCCGGAACTACGAGCAGTACTTC. Translated, it gives CASSLGRNYEQYF.

Comment on this clone: Different DNA sequences within this sample yield the same CDR3. V gene TRBV2 combines with J gene TRBJ1-1; weak D call: TRBD1 (5 bases). Germline V gene lookup returns CDR1 SNHLY and CDR2 FYNNEI. The V gene lost 1 base and the J gene lost 4 bases, with 7 bases spanning the gap. The CDR3 length is 13 residues. The CDR3 region has the DNA TGTGCCAGCAGTGAAGGGAGGGGCACTGAAGCTTTCTTT. As protein: CASSEGRGTEAFF.

V and J are TRBV7-9 and TRBJ2-7, with a possible D match to TRBD1 (6 bases). The V gene's germline CDR1 is SEHNR and CDR2 FQNEAQ (reference sequence). This CDR3 comprises 18 residues. Between the trimmed V and J ends, which lost 5 bases and 1 base, there was a span of 24 bases. CDR3 residues: CASSPDPGQPSRSYEQYF. The CDR3 bases are TGTGCCAGCAGCCCAGACCCGGGACAACCTTCGAGGTCCTACGAGCAGTACTTC.